The 20 T cell receptor beta chains listed next were all sequenced from one sample in a study of human T cells and chemical hapten exposure. TCRdb reprocessed the RACE reads via MiXCR and lists one record per CDR3 protein. The data contain roughly 100,000 distinct CDR3 sequences, about 34% of them singletons. Described time point: patch test 3, about 24 weeks after DPC sensitization. As for treatment: therapeutic diphenylcyclopropenone sensitization with weekly scalp DPC. Here the sequenced sample was whole blood, taken in connection with sensitization to the hapten diphenylcyclopropenone (DPC). These receptors came from a man aged 35-49 years with alopecia areata. Some clones in this sample may be carry-over from other donors' samples.

This clonotype was seen only a few times. This chain links TRBV4-3 with TRBJ2-7; D is unclear. V lost 0 bases and J 4 bases, leaving 19 bases between the germline ends. The length of the CDR3 is 17 residues. The germline gives CDR1 LGHNA, CDR2 YSLEER. The CDR3 DNA reads as TGCGCCAGCAGCCAAGATAGTTTTGTAGGAGCCATTTACGAGCAGTACGTC. Translation gives CASSQDSFVGAIYEQYV.

This rearrangement joins TRBV28 to TRBJ1-6; 7 bases align to TRBD1. V shed 4 bases, J shed 3 bases, and the junction held 6 bases outside the gene matches. The CDR3 has 16 amino acids. Germline loops: CDR1 MDHEN, CDR2 SYDVKM. The CDR3 DNA is TGTGCCAGCAGTTGGGACAGCCGCCTCTATAATTCACCCCTCCACTTT. Protein sequence: CASSWDSRLYNSPLHF.

The CDR3 loop is CASIKQSGTGELFF. The CDR3, as DNA: TGTGCCAGCATCAAACAGAGCGGGACCGGGGAGCTGTTTTTT. The chain carries TRBV6-6 and TRBJ2-2, with D possibly TRBD2 on 6 matching bases. The CDR3 totals 14 residues. Germline-derived CDR1 and CDR2 are MNHNY and SVGAGI (reference sequence). Deletions cut 7 bases from V and 5 bases from J, with 14 bases between.

The V and J genes are TRBV7-9 and TRBJ1-1; D may be TRBD1 (6 bases). Germline CDR1 reads SEHNR; CDR2 reads FQNEAQ (reference sequence). V was cut by 4 bases and J by 4 bases, with 10 bases left in between. This CDR3 is built from 13 residues. The CDR3 is CASSSTGPTEAFF. Written as DNA, the CDR3 is TGTGCCAGCAGCTCGACAGGACCCACTGAAGCTTTCTTT.

The V call is TRBV7-2, the J call TRBJ1-1; D remains unclear. This CDR3 contains 12 residues. Trimming took 7 bases from V and 11 from J, leaving 17 bases between them. Germline CDR1 reads SGHTA; CDR2 reads FQGNSA. CDR3 sequence (DNA): TGTGCCAGCACTCCCGGAGGGAGGAGCGCTTTCTTT. It specifies CASTPGGRSAFF.

This clonotype was seen a few times. The chain links TRBV12-3 or TRBV12-4 to TRBJ2-3; D might be TRBD2 (6 bases). The CDR3 spans 16 residues. V lost 6 bases and J 0 bases, leaving 16 bases between the germline ends. The CDR3 protein is CASSPGWGTSTDTQYF. The DNA for the CDR3 is TGTGCCAGCAGCCCCGGCTGGGGGACTAGCACAGATACGCAGTATTTT.

This clonotype was picked up a small number of times. The chain has TRBV20-1 and TRBJ2-4; possible D gene TRBD1, 5 bases. Per germline, CDR1 DFQATT and CDR2 SNEGSKA (reference sequence). This CDR3 contains 13 residues. Trimming removed 0 bases at V and 7 bases at J, with 10 bases between. The CDR3 DNA reads as TGCAGTGCTAGAGACGGCAGGGTCAACATTCAGTACTTC. It is translated as CSARDGRVNIQYF.

The genes are TRBV12-3 or TRBV12-4 and TRBJ2-7; possibly TRBD1 or TRBD2 for D (6 bases each). The CDR3 length is 12 residues. V lost 3 bases, J lost 7 bases, and 10 bases lay in between. The CDR3 spells CASSFGGYEQYV. For the CDR3, the DNA is TGTGCCAGCAGTTTCGGGGGCTATGAGCAGTACGTC.

The V and J genes are TRBV6-1 and TRBJ2-3; 10 positions match TRBD2. The CDR3 sequence is 14 residues long. Germline assignment: CDR1 MNHNS and CDR2 SASEGT. The J segment lost 8 bases and the V segment lost 3 bases, leaving 5 bases of the junction unmatched. The CDR3: CASSDLASGSTQYF. CDR3 nucleotides: TGTGCCAGCAGTGATTTAGCTAGCGGGAGTACGCAGTATTTT.

This rearrangement joins TRBV20-1 to TRBJ2-7, with D possibly matching TRBD2 (6 bases). Trimming removed 6 bases from V and 3 bases from J, with 12 bases in between. Germline V gives CDR1 DFQATT, CDR2 SNEGSKA (reference sequence). This CDR3 spans 12 amino acids. DNA of the CDR3: TGCAGTGCCTCCGTGGGGGGCTACGAGCAGTACTTC. This translates into CSASVGGYEQYF.

The gene calls are TRBV2 and TRBJ2-2, with TRBD2 identical over 9 bases. CDR3 size: 14 residues. V lost 7 bases to trimming and J lost 2 bases; unmatched junction nucleotides: 2. Germline V gene sequence: CDR1 SNHLY, CDR2 FYNNEI. Written as DNA, the CDR3 is TGTGCCAGCACGACTAGCGGCAACACCGGGGAGCTGTTTTTT. Translated, it gives CASTTSGNTGELFF.

V usage is TRBV9 and J usage is TRBJ1-4, with D unclear. This CDR3 region has 16 residues. Trimming took off 2 bases at V and 0 bases at J, with 11 bases between the two ends. Looked up from germline, CDR1 is SGDLS and CDR2 is YYNGEE. The DNA of the CDR3 is TGTGCCAGCAGCGTGACTCCTACCACAACTAATGAAAAACTGTTTTTT. Its protein is CASSVTPTTTNEKLFF.

This clonotype occurred a few times. Here the CDR3 DNA reads TGTGCCAGCAGTTTTGGGGGGTACGAGCAGTACTTC. Encoded protein: CASSFGGYEQYF. The V and J genes are TRBV6-6 and TRBJ2-7; a possible D gene is TRBD2 (6 bases). Trimming took 4 bases from V and 4 from J, leaving 8 bases between them. The CDR3 has 12 amino acids. Germline V CDR1 and CDR2: MNHNY, SVGAGI (reference sequence).

The rearrangement joins TRBV3-1 to TRBJ1-1, with 7 bases fitting TRBD1. Germline V lookup: CDR1 LGHDT, CDR2 YNNKEL (reference sequence). V lost 4 bases to trimming and J lost 0 bases; unmatched junction nucleotides: 2. This CDR3 spans 14 amino acids. CDR3 region: CASSRGTVNTEAFF. In nucleotides, the CDR3 is TGTGCCAGCAGCCGGGGGACAGTGAACACTGAAGCTTTCTTT.

V gene TRBV29-1 combines with J gene TRBJ1-2, with 9 bases fitting TRBD1. J lost 5 bases, V lost 5 bases, and 6 bases had no gene match. This CDR3 is built from 13 residues. Germline CDR1 is SQVTM and CDR2 is ANQGSEA. The CDR3 coding sequence is TGCAGCGTTATGACAGGGGGAGGGTATGGCTACACCTTC. Protein: CSVMTGGGYGYTF.

This chain uses TRBV3-1 with TRBJ2-5; the D is unclear. V dropped 4 bases and J dropped 1 base, with 10 bases sitting between them. Germline V gene sequence: CDR1 LGHDT, CDR2 YNNKEL (reference sequence). The length of the CDR3 is 14 residues. The CDR3 sequence: CASSPPGRQETQYF. The CDR3 DNA reads as TGTGCCAGCAGCCCCCCGGGCCGCCAAGAGACCCAGTACTTC.

Only a few counts were recorded for this clonotype. V usage is TRBV28 and J usage is TRBJ2-3; 9 bases are shared with TRBD2. Germline CDR1 reads MDHEN; CDR2 reads SYDVKM. The CDR3 length is 18 residues. V trimming: 6 bases; J trimming: 2 bases; junction bases outside the gene matches: 15. CDR3 nucleotide sequence: TGTGCCAGCAGCTCGGCCGGGACTAGCATTCCCTTCACAGATACGCAGTATTTT. This encodes CASSSAGTSIPFTDTQYF.

V is TRBV20-1 and J is TRBJ2-3; TRBD1 matches 10 bases. Unmatched junction bases numbered 4, after V lost 5 bases and J lost 2 bases. Per the germline V gene, CDR1 is DFQATT and CDR2 is SNEGSKA (reference sequence). There are 14 residues in the CDR3. The CDR3 DNA reads as TGCAGTGCTCGACAGGGGGCGATCACAGATACGCAGTATTTT. Protein product: CSARQGAITDTQYF.

This chain joins TRBV5-1 and TRBJ2-1; possibly TRBD2 for D (6 bases). The V end was cut by 4 bases, the J end by 8 bases, with 16 bases between. Germline CDR1 is SGHRS and CDR2 is YFSETQ. There are 14 residues in the CDR3. CDR3 bases: TGCGCCAGCAGCCAAGGGACTGGTGGCGATGAGCAGTTCTTC. Its protein is CASSQGTGGDEQFF.

This chain connects TRBV7-9 to TRBJ2-1, with D possibly TRBD2 on 6 matching bases. The CDR3 extends over 14 amino acids. Trimming stripped 5 bases from V and 4 bases from J, with 12 bases between. Germline V gives CDR1 SEHNR, CDR2 FQNEAQ (reference sequence). The CDR3, as DNA: TGTGCCAGCAGCAGCTCCCGGGGGTACAATGAGCAGTTCTTC. It codes for CASSSSRGYNEQFF.